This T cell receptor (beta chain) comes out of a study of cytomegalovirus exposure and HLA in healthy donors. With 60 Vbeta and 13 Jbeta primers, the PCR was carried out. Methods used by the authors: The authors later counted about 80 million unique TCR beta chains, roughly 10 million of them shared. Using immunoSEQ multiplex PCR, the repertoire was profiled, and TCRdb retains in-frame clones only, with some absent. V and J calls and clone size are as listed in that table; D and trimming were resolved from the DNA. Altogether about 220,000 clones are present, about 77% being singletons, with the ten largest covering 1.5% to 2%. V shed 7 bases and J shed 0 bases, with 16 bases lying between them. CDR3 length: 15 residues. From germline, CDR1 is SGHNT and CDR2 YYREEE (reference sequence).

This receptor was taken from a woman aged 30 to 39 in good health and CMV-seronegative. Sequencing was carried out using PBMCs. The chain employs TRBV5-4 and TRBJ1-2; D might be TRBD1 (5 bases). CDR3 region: CASYEGSGANYGYTF. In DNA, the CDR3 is TGTGCCAGCTACGAGGGGTCGGGGGCTAACTATGGCTACACCTTC.